This T cell receptor beta chain is drawn from a study of cytomegalovirus exposure and HLA in healthy donors. In the PCR, 60 Vbeta and 13 Jbeta primers were used. In the source study's methods: It was a later analysis that counted around 85 million unique TCR beta chains, of which around 11 million were shared. Measured with immunoSEQ multiplex PCR; TCRdb has only the in-frame clones, and not every one. D and trimming were read from the DNA, whereas the V and J calls and clone size are those reported in that table. The sample has around 140,000 clones; approximately 87% are singletons. The length of the CDR3 is 15 residues. From germline, CDR1 is LNHDA and CDR2 SQIVND (reference sequence). Germline trimming cut 6 bases from V and 2 bases from J; bases unmatched to any gene: 8.

The rearrangement joins TRBV19 to TRBJ2-7; 9 bases agree with TRBD1. The source of this sequence is a man aged 35-49 years in good health and CMV-seronegative. The sample consisted of PBMCs. CDR3 sequence (DNA): TGTGCCAGTAGACCCCCGGGACAGGGAACCTACGAGCAGTACTTC. Translating gives CASRPPGQGTYEQYF.